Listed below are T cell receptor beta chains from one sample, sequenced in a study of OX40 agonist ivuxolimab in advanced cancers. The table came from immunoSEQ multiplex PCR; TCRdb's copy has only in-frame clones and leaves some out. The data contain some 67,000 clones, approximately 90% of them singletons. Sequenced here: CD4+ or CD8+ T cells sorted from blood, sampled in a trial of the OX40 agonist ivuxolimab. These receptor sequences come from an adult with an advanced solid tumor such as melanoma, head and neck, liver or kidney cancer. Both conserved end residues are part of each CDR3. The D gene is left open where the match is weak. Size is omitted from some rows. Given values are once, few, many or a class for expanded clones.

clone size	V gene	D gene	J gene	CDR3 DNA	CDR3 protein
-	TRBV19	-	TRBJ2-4	TGTGCCAGTAGTTGGCAGGGCGACAAAAACATTCAGTACTTC	CASSWQGDKNIQYF
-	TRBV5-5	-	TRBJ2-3	TGTGCCAGCAGCTTCTCTAGCACAGATACGCAGTATTTT	CASSFSSTDTQYF
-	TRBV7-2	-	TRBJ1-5	TGTGCCAGCACCGTTGGGGGTAGCAATCAGCCCCAGCATTTT	CASTVGGSNQPQHF
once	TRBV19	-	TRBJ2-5	TGTGCCAGTAGCCGGGCGAGCCTGGGAGAGACCCAGTACTTC	CASSRASLGETQYF
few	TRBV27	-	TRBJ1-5	TGTGCCAGCAGACGGGACGCGCGCAATCAGCCCCAGCATTTT	CASRRDARNQPQHF
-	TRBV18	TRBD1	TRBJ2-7	TGTGCCAGCTCACCCGGACAGGAATCCTACGAGCAGTACTTC	CASSPGQESYEQYF
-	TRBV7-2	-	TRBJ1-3	TGTGCCAGCAGCTTTGTTCCCCCCACCATATATTTT	CASSFVPPTIYF
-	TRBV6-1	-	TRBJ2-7	TGTGCCAGCAGTGGGCGGATCGAGCAGTACTTC	CASSGRIEQYF
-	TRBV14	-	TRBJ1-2	TGTGCCAGCAGCCCTGTCGAGACAACCTATGGCTACACCTTC	CASSPVETTYGYTF
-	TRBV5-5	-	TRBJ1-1	TGTGCCAGCAGCCCCACCGGGTGGGGAAATATAAGGAACACTGAAGCTTTCTTT	CASSPTGWGNIRNTEAFF
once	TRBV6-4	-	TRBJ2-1	TGTGCCAGCAGTGTAAACCAGGGGGGTGAGCAGTTCTTC	CASSVNQGGEQFF
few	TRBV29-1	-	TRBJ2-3	TGCAGCGTTGCTAGGGGGTCCCCCACAGATACGCAGTATTTT	CSVARGSPTDTQYF
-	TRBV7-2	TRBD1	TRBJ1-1	TGTGCCAGCAGCTCTACCTTCGGACAGGGGATGCCTTTCTTT	CASSSTFGQGMPFF
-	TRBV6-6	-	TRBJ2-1	TGTGCCAGCAGTTACAATTTTCTAGGGTCGGGTGAGCAGTTCTTC	CASSYNFLGSGEQFF
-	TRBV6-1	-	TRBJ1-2	TGTGCCAGCAGTGAAGGTCAGATGAACTATGGCTACACCTTC	CASSEGQMNYGYTF
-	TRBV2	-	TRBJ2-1	TGTGCCAGCAGTGAAGGTCAGGGATTCACTGAGCAGTTCTTC	CASSEGQGFTEQFF
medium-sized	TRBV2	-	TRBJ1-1	TGTGCCAGCAGTTTGAGTAGAGCTTTCTTT	CASSLSRAFF
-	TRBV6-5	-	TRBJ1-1	TGTGCCATCAGACAGACAGAGAACACTGAAGCTTTCTTT	CAIRQTENTEAFF
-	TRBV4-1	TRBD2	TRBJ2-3	TGCGCCAGCGCGGGGGACGTCATATTCACAGATACGCAGTATTTT	CASAGDVIFTDTQYF
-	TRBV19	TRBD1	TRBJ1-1	TGTGCCAGTAGTATCGAGACAGGGCGCACTGAAGCTTTCTTT	CASSIETGRTEAFF
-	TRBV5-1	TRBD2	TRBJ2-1	TGCGCCAGCAGCACAATAGCGGGAGGGCCCTCCTACAATGAGCAGTTCTTC	CASSTIAGGPSYNEQFF
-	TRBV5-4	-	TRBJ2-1	TGTGCCAGCAGCCGGACAGTGAGCTCCTACAATGAGCAGTTCTTC	CASSRTVSSYNEQFF
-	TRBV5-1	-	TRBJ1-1	TGCGCCAGCAGCATTACAGGGAACCCTGAAGCTTTCTTT	CASSITGNPEAFF
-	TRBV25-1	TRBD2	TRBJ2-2	TGTGCCAGCAGTATGGGGCGGGAGAGATCGAACACCGGGGAGCTGTTTTTT	CASSMGRERSNTGELFF
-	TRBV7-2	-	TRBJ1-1	TGTGCCAGCATTCAGTCCTGGGGAGACACTGAAGCTTTCTTT	CASIQSWGDTEAFF
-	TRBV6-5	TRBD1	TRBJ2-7	TGTGCCAGCAGTTACGCGAGACAGGGGCCCTACGAGCAGTACTTC	CASSYARQGPYEQYF
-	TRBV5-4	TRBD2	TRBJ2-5	TGTGCCAGCAGCCCACCGGGGGGAGAGACCCAGTACTTC	CASSPPGGETQYF
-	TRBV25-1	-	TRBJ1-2	TGTGCCAGCAGTGATCAGGGCCCCGGCTATGGCTACACCTTC	CASSDQGPGYGYTF
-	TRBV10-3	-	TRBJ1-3	TGTGCCATCAGTGCTTTCAACACCATATATTTT	CAISAFNTIYF
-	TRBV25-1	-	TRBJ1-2	TGTGCCAGCAGTGAATATTGGACAGAGAACTATGGCTACACCTTC	CASSEYWTENYGYTF
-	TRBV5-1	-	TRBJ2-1	TGCGCCAGCAGCTTGTGGGGGGCGGGACAGTACAATGAGCAGTTCTTC	CASSLWGAGQYNEQFF
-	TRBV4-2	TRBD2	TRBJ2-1	TGTGCCAGCAGCCAAGACGCAGGGACTAGCGTCAATGAGCAGTTCTTC	CASSQDAGTSVNEQFF
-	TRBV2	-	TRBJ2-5	TGTGCCAGCAGTGATGAGGGAGTTGAGACCCAGTACTTC	CASSDEGVETQYF
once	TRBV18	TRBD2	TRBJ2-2	TGTGCCAGCTCACCACCGGGAGGGCCCCCAAACACCGGGGAGCTGTTTTTT	CASSPPGGPPNTGELFF
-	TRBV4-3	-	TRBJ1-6	TGCGCCAGCAGCCAAGATTGGGCAGGGGATAATTCACCCCTCCACTTT	CASSQDWAGDNSPLHF
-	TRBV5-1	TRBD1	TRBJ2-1	TGCGCCAGCAGCATACAGACAGGGGCCTACAATGAGCAGTTCTTC	CASSIQTGAYNEQFF
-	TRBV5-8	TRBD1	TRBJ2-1	TGTGCCAGCAGCCGACGGACAGGGTTCGGTGAGCAGTTCTTC	CASSRRTGFGEQFF
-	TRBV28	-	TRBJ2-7	TGTGCCAGCAGACTAGATGGGGCCTACGAGCAGTACTTC	CASRLDGAYEQYF
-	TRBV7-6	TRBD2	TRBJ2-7	TGTGCCAGCAGCTTAGTCGGCCTAGCGGACTCCTACGAGCAGTACTTC	CASSLVGLADSYEQYF
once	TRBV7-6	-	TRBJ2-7	TGTGCCAGCAGCTTGTTAGCTAGTGGGGTTTACGAGCAGTACTTC	CASSLLASGVYEQYF
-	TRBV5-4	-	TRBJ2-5	TGTGCCAGCAGCTTGGTTGCACTACAAGAGACCCAGTACTTC	CASSLVALQETQYF
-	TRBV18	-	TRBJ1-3	TGTGCCAGCTCACCACGCGATACAGGGTGGAGCTCTGGAAACACCATATATTTT	CASSPRDTGWSSGNTIYF
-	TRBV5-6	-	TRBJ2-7	TGTGCCAGCAGCCCGACGGGCCCGTTAAGTGGGCAGTACTTC	CASSPTGPLSGQYF
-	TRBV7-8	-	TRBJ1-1	TGTGCCAGCAGCCCTACCTTTGCTAGGGAAGCTTTCTTT	CASSPTFAREAFF
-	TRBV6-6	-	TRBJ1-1	TGTGCCAGCACCTCTAACCTGAACACTGAAGCTTTCTTT	CASTSNLNTEAFF
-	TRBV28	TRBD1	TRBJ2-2	TGTGCCAGCAGTGGCTGGGACAGGATGGGCGCCGGGGAGCTGTTTTTT	CASSGWDRMGAGELFF
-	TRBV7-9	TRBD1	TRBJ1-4	TGTGCCAGCAGCCAAGGACAGGCAACTAATGAAAAACTGTTTTTT	CASSQGQATNEKLFF
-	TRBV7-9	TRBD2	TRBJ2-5	TGTGCCAGCAGCCGACTAGCGGGAGGGGGATTCCAAGAGACCCAGTACTTC	CASSRLAGGGFQETQYF
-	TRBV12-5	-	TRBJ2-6	TGTGCTAGTGCTTACTCTGGGGCCAACGTCCTGACTTTC	CASAYSGANVLTF
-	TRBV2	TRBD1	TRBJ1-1	TGTGCCAGCAGTGAAACAGGGGGTTACACTGAAGCTTTCTTT	CASSETGGYTEAFF